This T cell receptor beta chain was captured in a study of cytomegalovirus exposure and HLA in healthy donors. Study conclusions and caveats: Later examination showed HLA-associated TCR beta chains had greater clonal expansion than equally common others.

About this clone itself: Its antigen is as yet unknown.

The CDR3 totals 17 residues. Germline assignment: CDR1 SGHVS and CDR2 FNYEAQ. V shed 6 bases and J shed 0 bases, with 19 bases lying between them. PCR employed 60 Vbeta and 13 Jbeta primers. Assay used: immunoSEQ multiplex PCR; TCRdb lists only in-frame clones, some missing. The data contain 150,000 to 200,000 clones, around 68% of them singletons. The V gene is TRBV7-6, the J gene TRBJ2-3, with D maybe TRBD2 (7 bases). The clonotype was recovered from a girl aged 5-17 years in good health and CMV-seronegative. The sequencing input was PBMCs. Written as DNA, the CDR3 is TGTGCCAGCAGTACATTGGGGGGGGCAGGGAGCACAGATACGCAGTATTTT. The encoded protein is CASSTLGGAGSTDTQYF. The variable domain in full, completed from reference TRBV7-6 and TRBJ2-3, reads GAGVSQSPRYKVTKRGQDVALRCDPISGHVSLYWYRQALGQGPEFLTYFNYEAQQDKSGLPNDRFSAERPEGSISTLTIQRTEQRDSAMYRCASSTLGGAGSTDTQYFGPGTRLTVL.